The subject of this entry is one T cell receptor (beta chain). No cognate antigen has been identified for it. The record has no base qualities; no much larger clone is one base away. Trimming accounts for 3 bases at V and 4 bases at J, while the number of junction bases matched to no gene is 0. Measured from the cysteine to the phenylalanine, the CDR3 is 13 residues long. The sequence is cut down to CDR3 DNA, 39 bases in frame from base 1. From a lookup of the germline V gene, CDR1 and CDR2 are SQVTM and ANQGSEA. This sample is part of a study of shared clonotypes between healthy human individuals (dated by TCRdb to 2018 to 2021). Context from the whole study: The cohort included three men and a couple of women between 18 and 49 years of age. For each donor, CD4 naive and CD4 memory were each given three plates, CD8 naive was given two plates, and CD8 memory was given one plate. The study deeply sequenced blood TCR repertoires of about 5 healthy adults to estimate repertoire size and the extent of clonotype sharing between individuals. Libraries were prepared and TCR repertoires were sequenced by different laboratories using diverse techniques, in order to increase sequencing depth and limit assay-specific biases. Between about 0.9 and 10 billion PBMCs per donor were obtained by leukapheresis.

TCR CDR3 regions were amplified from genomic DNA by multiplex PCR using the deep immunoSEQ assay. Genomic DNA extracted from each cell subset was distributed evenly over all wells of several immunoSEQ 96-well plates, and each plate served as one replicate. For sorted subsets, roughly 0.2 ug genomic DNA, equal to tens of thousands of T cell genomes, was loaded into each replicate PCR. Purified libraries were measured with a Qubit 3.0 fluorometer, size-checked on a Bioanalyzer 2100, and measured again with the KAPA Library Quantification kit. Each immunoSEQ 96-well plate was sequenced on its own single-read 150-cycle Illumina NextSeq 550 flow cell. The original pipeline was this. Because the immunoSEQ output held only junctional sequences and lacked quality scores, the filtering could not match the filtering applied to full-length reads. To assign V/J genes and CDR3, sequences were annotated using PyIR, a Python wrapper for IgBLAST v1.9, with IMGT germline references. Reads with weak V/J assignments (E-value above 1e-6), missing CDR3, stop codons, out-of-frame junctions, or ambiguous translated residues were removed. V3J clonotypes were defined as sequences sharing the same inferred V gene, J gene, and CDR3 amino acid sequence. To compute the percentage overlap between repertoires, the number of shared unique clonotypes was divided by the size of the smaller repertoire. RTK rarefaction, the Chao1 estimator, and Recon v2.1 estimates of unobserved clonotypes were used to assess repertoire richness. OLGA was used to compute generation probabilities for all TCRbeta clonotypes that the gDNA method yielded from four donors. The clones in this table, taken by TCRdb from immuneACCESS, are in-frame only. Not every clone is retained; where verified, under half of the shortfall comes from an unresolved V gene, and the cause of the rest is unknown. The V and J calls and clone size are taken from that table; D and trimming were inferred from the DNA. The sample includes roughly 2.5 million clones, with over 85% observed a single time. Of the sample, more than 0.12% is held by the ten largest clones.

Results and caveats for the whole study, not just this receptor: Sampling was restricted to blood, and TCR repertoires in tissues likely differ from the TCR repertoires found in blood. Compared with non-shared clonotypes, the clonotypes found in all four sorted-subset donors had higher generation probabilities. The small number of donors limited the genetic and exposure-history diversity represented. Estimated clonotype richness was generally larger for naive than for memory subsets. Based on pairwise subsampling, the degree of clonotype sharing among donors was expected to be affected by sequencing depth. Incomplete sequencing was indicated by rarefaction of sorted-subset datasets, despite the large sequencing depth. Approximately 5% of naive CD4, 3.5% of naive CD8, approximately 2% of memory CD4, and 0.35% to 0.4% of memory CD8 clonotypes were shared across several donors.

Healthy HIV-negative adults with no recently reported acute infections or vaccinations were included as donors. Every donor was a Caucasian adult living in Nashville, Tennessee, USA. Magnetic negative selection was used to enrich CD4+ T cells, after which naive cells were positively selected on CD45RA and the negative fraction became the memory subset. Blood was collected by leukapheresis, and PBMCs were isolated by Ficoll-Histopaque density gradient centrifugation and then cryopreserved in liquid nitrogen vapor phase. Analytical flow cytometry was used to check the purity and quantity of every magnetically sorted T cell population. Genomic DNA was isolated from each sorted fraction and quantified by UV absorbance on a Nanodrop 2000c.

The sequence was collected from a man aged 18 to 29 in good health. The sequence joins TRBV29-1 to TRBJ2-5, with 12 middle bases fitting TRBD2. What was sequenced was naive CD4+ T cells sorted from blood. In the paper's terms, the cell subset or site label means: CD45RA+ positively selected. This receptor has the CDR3 CSVETSGRETQYF. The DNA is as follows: TGCAGCGTTGAGACTAGCGGGAGAGAGACCCAGTACTTC.